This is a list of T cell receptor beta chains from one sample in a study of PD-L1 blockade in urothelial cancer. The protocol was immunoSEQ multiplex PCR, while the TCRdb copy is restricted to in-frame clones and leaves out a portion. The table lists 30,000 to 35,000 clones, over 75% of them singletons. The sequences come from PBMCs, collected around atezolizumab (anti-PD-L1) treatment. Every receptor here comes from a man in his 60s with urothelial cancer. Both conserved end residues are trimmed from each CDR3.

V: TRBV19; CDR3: ASSPGGPYEQY
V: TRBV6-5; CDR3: ASSYSKVSTEQY
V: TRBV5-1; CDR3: ASSLEGISNQPQH
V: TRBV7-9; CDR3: ASSSTSGRTNEQF
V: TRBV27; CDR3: ASRTGRSGTGGAGEQF
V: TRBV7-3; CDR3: ASGQGDEQY
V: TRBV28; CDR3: ASSSSLGREF
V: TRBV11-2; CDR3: ASSLELGWETQY
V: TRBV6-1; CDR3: ASSERAGTEGYEQY
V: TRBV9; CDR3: ASSVGSAELRDREAF
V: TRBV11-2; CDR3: ASSDLGGDGYT
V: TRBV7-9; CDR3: ASSLTSGRDTEAF
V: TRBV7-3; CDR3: ASSLWTGGSPDEQF
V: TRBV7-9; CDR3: ASSSDRNYNSPLH
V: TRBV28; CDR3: ASSTGQGYSNQPQH
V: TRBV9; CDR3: ASSVTPGRAYEQY
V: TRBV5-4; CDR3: ASSLGLAGGGSGANVLT
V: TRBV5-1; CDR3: ASGAARTGELF
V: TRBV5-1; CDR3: ASSLFLAGVDTQY
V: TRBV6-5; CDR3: ASRKQGNSNQPQH
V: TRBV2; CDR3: ASSGTGSGANVLT
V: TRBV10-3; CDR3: AISEQIATTTDTQY
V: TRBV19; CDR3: ASRGQGVTEAF
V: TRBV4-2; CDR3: ASSQESSGSGETQY
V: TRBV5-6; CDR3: ASSENGELAEKLF
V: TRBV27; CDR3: ASSLSTNLGLAGGSDTQY
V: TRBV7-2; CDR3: ASSFGRANNEQF
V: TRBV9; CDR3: ASSVAAGAPNEKLF
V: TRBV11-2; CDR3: ASSLEPLAGGGLTDTQY
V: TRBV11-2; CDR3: ASSSFKGSGDSYEQY
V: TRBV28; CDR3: ASSWDRGMNTEAF
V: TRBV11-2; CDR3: ASSLGWATVGHSGNTIY
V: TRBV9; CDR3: ASSVAGENTEAF
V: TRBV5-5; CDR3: ASSLAGFGYGYT
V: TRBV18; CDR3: ASSPDRGGYNEQF
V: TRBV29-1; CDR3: SVHGQGQETQY
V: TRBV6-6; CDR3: ASRLTGEDTEAF
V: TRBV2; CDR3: ATTWGDYRPQH
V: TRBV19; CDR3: ATGTGVTEAF
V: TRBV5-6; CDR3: ASHREGYYEQY
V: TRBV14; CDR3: ASSQVAGGAWQDEQF
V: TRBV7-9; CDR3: ASSLSGVAYNEQF
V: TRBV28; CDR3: ASSPLAGVLL
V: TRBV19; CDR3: ASRLRTSGIKTDTQY
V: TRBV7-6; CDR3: ASSDHVVDTQY
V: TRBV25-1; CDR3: ASRRVGTGPYNEQF
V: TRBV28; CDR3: ASSLIGGSDTQY
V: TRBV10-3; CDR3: AISSTQEIYGYT
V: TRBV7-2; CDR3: ASSLSGTYNEQF
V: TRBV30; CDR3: AWSSARDSPLH
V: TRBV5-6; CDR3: ASSLALLAGGPYEQY
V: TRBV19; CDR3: ASTGQGNQPQH
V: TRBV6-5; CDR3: ASTRDSDNEQF
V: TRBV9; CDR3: ASSEYSGGQETQY
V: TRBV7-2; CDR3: ASSPSPGDEQY
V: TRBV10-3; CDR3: AITDRAKGQVPYEQY
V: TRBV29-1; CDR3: SVEDLASGNAYNEQF
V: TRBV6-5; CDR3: ASSYVGADNSPLH
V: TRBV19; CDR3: ASRRTGGFGNTIY
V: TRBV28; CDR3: ASSSPSAGGVTDTQY